This T cell receptor (beta chain) stems from a study of T cells in Graves' hyperthyroidism and ophthalmopathy. This clonotype was observed a handful of times. This sequence may be a read error, since a much larger clone differs from it by one base. No conserved phenylalanine or tryptophan ends this CDR3, so it is likely a read error. The source material, RNA transcripts, was used to amplify TCR beta CDR3 regions. TCR CDR3 regions were first amplified by RT-PCR with HTBI primers. MiXCR was run by TCRdb on the multiplex PCR reads, yielding one entry per CDR3 protein. The sample shows about 50,000 distinct CDR3 sequences, roughly 49% of them seen only once. The CDR3 extends over 14 amino acids. J was trimmed by 2 bases and V by 5 bases; bases with no gene match: 6.

The rearrangement links TRBV12-3 or TRBV12-4 to TRBJ2-7; 7 bases align to TRBD2. The sequence came from a woman in her twenties or thirties with Graves' ophthalmopathy. Material for sequencing was blood. The DNA for the CDR3 is TGTGCCAGCAGTGTGACTAGCCTAGCCTACGAGCAGTACCTC. Translation: CASSVTSLAYEQYL.